This T cell receptor (beta chain) is drawn from a study of shared clonotypes between healthy human individuals. The table came from immunoSEQ multiplex PCR; TCRdb's copy has only in-frame clones and leaves some out. The repertoire includes about 1.1 million clones, 70% to 80% of them detected once, and 0.61% sits in the top ten. This clone appeared a single time. The sample comprised memory CD4+ T cells from PBMCs. Indicated subset: CD45RA-negative fraction. This receptor was obtained from a man between 18 and 35 years old in good health. Some clones in this sample may be carry-over from other donors' samples.

CDR3 protein: CASSLLAGVGEQYF. CDR3 coding DNA: TGTGCCAGCTCACTCCTAGCGGGAGTTGGCGAGCAGTACTTC. The chain joins TRBV18 to TRBJ2-5, with TRBD2 matching 10 bases. The J call may not be correct, given that the DNA end is closer to TRBJ2-7. CDR3 length: 14 residues. CDR1 is KGHSH, CDR2 LQKENI, per germline.